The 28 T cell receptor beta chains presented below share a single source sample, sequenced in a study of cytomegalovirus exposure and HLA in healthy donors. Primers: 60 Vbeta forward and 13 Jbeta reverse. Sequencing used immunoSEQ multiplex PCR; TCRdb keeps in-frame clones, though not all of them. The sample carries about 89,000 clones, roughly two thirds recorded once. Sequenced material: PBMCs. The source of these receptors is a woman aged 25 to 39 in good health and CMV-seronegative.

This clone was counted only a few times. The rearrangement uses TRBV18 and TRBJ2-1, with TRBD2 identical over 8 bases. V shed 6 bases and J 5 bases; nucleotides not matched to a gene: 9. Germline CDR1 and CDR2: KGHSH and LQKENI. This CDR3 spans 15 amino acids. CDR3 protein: CASSLLAGGNNEQFF. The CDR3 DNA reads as TGTGCCAGCTCCCTACTCGCGGGGGGCAACAATGAGCAGTTCTTC.

This CDR3 is CASSPGRGTGSNQPQHF. The CDR3 region has the DNA TGCGCCAGCAGCCCAGGGCGAGGGACAGGGAGCAATCAGCCCCAGCATTTT. The chain couples TRBV4-1 to TRBJ1-5; 9 bases line up with TRBD1. CDR1 is MGHRA and CDR2 is YSYEKL in the germline V gene. The CDR3 extends over 17 amino acids. The V gene end was trimmed by 4 bases and the J gene end by 1 base; junction bases not matched to a gene: 8.

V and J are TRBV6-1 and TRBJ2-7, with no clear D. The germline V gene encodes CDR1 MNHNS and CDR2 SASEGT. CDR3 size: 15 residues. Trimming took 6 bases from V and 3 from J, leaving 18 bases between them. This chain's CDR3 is CASSPDFTFDYEQYF. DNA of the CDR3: TGTGCCAGCAGCCCCGACTTTACCTTCGACTACGAGCAGTACTTC.

The CDR3 DNA sequence: TGTGCCAGCAGAGCGTACGGGGGGGCCTTGGGTGAGACCCAGTACTTC. Encoded protein: CASRAYGGALGETQYF. V usage is TRBV27 and J usage is TRBJ2-5, with 8 bases identical to TRBD2. The CDR3 runs to 16 residues. The ends lost 6 bases at V and 5 bases at J; junction bases unmatched: 14. CDR1 and CDR2 from the germline V gene are MNHEY and SMNVEV (reference sequence).

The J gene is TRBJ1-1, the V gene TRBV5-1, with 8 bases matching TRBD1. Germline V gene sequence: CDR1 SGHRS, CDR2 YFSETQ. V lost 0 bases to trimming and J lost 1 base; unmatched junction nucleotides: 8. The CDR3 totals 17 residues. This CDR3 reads CASSLEGQGRGNTEAFF. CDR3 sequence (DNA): TGCGCCAGCAGCTTGGAAGGACAGGGCAGGGGGAACACTGAAGCTTTCTTT.

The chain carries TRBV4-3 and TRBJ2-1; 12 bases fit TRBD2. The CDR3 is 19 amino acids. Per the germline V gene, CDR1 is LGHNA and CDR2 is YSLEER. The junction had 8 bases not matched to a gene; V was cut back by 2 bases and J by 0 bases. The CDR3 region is CASSQRLAGAGFSYNEQFF. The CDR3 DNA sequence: TGCGCCAGCAGCCAACGACTAGCGGGAGCGGGCTTCTCCTACAATGAGCAGTTCTTC.

The CDR3 reads CASSELGGFDGYTF. The DNA for the CDR3 is TGTGCCAGCAGTGAATTGGGGGGGTTCGATGGCTACACCTTC. This rearrangement joins TRBV25-1 to TRBJ1-2; D may be TRBD1 (5 bases). The germline gives CDR1 MGHDK, CDR2 SYGVNS. V lost 1 base and J 6 bases, leaving 12 bases between the germline ends. There are 14 residues in the CDR3.

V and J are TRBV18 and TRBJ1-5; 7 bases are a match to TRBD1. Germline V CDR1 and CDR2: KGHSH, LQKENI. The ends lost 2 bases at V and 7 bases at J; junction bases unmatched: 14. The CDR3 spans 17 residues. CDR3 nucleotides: TGTGCCAGCTCACCAAGGGCCCCTGACAGGGTGGGACAGCCCCAGCATTTT. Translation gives CASSPRAPDRVGQPQHF.

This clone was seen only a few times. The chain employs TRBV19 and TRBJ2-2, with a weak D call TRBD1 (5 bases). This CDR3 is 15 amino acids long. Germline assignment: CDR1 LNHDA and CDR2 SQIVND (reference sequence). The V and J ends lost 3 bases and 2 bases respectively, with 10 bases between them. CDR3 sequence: CASSISTGNTGELFF. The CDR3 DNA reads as TGTGCCAGTAGTATCTCTACAGGAAACACCGGGGAGCTGTTTTTT.

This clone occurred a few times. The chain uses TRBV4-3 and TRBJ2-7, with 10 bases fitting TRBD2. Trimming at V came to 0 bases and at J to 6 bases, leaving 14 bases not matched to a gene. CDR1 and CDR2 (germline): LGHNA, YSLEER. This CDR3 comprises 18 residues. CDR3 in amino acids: CASSQDLGRAGGPSEQYF. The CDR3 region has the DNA TGCGCCAGCAGCCAAGATCTTGGGAGAGCGGGAGGGCCGAGCGAGCAGTACTTC.

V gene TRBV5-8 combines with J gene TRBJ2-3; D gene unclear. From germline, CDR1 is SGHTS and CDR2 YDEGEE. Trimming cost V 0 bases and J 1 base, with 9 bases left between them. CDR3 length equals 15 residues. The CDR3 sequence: CASSLVWARTDTQYF. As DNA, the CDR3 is TGTGCCAGCAGCTTGGTGTGGGCCCGCACAGATACGCAGTATTTT.

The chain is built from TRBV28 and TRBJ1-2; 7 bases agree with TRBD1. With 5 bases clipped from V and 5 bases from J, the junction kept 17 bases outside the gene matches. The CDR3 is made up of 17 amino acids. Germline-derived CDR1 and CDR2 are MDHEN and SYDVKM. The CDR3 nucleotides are TGTGCCAGCAGTACCTTTAAAACAAGGGGGCGCCAGTATGGCTACACCTTC. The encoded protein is CASSTFKTRGRQYGYTF.

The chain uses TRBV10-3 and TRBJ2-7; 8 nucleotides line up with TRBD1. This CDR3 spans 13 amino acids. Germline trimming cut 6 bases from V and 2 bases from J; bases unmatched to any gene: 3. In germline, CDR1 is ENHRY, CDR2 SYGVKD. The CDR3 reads CAIRGTGPYEQYF. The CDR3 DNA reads TGTGCCATCAGGGGGACAGGCCCCTACGAGCAGTACTTC.

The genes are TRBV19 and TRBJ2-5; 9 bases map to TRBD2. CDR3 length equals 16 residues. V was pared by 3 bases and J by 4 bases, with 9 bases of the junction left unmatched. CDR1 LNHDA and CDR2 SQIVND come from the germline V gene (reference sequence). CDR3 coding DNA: TGTGCCAGTAGTATCCTCCGTAGCGGGAGACGAGAGACCCAGTACTTC. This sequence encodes CASSILRSGRRETQYF.

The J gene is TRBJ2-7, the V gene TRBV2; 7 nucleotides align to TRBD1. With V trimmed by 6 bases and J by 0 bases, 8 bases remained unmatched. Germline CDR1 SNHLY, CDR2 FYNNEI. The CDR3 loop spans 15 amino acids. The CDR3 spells CASSADRASSYEQYF. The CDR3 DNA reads TGTGCCAGCAGCGCCGACAGGGCCAGCTCCTACGAGCAGTACTTC.

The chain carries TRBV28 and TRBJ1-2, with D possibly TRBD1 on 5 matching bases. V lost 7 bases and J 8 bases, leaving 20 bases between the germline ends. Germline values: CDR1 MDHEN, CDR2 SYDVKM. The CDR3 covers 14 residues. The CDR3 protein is CASKNQGTGRGYTF. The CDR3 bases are TGTGCCAGCAAAAACCAAGGGACTGGAAGAGGCTACACCTTC.

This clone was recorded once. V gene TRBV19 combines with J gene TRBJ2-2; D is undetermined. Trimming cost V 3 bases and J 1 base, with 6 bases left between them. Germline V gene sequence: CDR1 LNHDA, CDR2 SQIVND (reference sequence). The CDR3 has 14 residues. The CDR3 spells CASSIGRNTGELFF. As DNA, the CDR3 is TGTGCCAGTAGTATTGGGCGGAACACCGGGGAGCTGTTTTTT.

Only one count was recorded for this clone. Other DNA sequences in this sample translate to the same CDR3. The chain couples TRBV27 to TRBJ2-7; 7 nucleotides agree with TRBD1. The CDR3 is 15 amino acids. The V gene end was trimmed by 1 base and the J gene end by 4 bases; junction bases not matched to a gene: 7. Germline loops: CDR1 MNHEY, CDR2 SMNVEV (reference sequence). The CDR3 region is CASSLLGQGVYEQYF. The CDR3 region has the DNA TGTGCCAGCAGTTTATTGGGGCAGGGGGTTTACGAGCAGTACTTC.

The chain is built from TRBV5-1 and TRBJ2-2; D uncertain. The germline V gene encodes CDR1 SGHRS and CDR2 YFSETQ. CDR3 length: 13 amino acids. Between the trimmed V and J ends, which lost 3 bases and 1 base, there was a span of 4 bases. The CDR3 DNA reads TGCGCCAGCAGCTACAGGAACACCGGGGAGCTGTTTTTT. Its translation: CASSYRNTGELFF.

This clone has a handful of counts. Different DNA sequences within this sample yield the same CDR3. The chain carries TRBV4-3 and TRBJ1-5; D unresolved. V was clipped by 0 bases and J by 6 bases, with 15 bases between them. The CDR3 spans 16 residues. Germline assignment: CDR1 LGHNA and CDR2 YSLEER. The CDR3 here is CASSQDLTSHGQPQHF. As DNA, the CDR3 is TGCGCCAGCAGCCAAGATCTTACTTCCCATGGTCAGCCCCAGCATTTT.

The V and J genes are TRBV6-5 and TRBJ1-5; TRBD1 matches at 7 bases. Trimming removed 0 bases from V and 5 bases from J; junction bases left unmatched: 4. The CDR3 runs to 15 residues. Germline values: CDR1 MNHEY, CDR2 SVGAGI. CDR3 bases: TGTGCCAGCAGTTACTCGCCGACAGGGCATCAGCCCCAGCATTTT. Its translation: CASSYSPTGHQPQHF.

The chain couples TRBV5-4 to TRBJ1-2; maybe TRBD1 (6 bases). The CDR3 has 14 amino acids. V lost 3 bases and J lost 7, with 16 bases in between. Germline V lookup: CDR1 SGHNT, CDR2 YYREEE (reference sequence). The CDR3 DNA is TGTGCCAGCAGCTCTTACACAGGGCTCAGTGGCTACACCTTC. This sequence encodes CASSSYTGLSGYTF. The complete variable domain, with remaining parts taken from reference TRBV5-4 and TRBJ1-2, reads ETGVTQSPTHLIKTRGQQVTLRCSSQSGHNTVSWYQQALGQGPQFIFQYYREEENGRGNFPPRFSGLQFPNYSSELNVNALELDDSALYLCASSSYTGLSGYTFGSGTRLTVV.

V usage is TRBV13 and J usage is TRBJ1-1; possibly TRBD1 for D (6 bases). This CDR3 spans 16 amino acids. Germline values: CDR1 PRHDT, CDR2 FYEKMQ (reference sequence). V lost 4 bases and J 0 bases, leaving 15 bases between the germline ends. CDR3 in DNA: TGTGCCAGCAGCTCACCGGGGGGGCTGATGAACACTGAAGCTTTCTTT. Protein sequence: CASSSPGGLMNTEAFF.

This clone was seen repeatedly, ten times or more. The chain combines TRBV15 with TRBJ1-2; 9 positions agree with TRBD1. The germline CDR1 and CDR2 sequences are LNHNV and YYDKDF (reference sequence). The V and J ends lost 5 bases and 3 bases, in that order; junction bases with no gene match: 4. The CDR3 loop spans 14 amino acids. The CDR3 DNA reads TGTGCCACCAGCCCCGGGGACAGGGACTATGGCTACACCTTC. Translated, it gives CATSPGDRDYGYTF.

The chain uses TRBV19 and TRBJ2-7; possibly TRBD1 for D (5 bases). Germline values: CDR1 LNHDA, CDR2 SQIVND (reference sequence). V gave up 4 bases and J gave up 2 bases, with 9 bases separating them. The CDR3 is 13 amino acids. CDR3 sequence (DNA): TGTGCCAGTAGTAAGCAGGGCCCCTACGAGCAGTACTTC. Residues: CASSKQGPYEQYF.

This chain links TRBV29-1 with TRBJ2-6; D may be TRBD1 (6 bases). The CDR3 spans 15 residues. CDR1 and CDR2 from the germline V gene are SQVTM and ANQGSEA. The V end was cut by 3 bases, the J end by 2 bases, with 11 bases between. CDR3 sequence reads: CSVDRDKAGANVLTF. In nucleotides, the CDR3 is TGCAGCGTTGACAGGGACAAGGCTGGGGCCAACGTCCTGACTTTC.

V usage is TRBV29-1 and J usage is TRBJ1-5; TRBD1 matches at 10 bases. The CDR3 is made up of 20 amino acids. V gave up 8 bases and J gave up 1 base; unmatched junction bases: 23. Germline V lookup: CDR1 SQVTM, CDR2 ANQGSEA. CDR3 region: CSPGLKRDRGKVGSNQPQHF. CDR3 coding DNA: TGCAGCCCGGGCCTGAAACGGGACAGGGGAAAAGTGGGCAGCAATCAGCCCCAGCATTTT.

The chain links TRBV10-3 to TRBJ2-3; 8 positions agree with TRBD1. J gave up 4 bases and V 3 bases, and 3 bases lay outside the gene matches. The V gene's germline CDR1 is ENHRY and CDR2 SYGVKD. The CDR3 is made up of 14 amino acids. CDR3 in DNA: TGTGCCATCAGTGACCCCAGGGGGCCAGATACGCAGTATTTT. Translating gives CAISDPRGPDTQYF.